This T cell receptor (beta chain) was retrieved from a study of blood T cell repertoires in COVID-19. Across the study: Collection of acute and convalescent COVID-19 samples took place in the United States, Italy and Spain.

The CDR3 is made up of 14 amino acids. Germline loops: CDR1 SGDLS, CDR2 YYNGEE. The V end was cut by 4 bases, the J end by 1 base, with 8 bases between. This table comes from immunoSEQ multiplex PCR, and its TCRdb copy is limited to in-frame clones, with some not included. This table has about 120,000 clones, 90% appearing once. The TCR comes from a human donor with active COVID-19. The donor label of this sample is uncertain. The V and J genes are TRBV9 and TRBJ2-2, with D maybe TRBD1 (5 bases). The sequencing sample was made of peripheral blood. CDR3 DNA: TGTGCCAGCAGCCTGGACAAGAACACCGGGGAGCTGTTTTTT. Encoded protein: CASSLDKNTGELFF.